The 12 T cell receptor beta chains listed next were all sequenced from one sample in a study of T-cell reconstitution after alpha-beta-depleted transplantation in children. Unique molecular identifiers were incorporated during preparation of the TCRbeta library. TCRdb itself ran the PCR reads through MiXCR, one entry per CDR3 protein. The sample records around 240,000 distinct CDR3 sequences, around 7.8% being singletons. The material was PBMCs, mostly from graft donor cells, obtained 180 days after TCRalphabeta/CD19-depleted stem cell transplant. The receptors were sampled from a male patient aged 5 to 17 who had a stem cell transplant for acute lymphoblastic leukemia, so the T cells may come from the graft donor.

This clonotype was detected many times. This rearrangement joins TRBV25-1 to TRBJ2-7, with 11 bases identical to TRBD2. CDR3 length equals 14 residues. Per the germline V gene, CDR1 is MGHDK and CDR2 is SYGVNS. The junction had 3 bases not matched to a gene; V was cut back by 5 bases and J by 3 bases. CDR3 sequence (DNA): TGTGCCAGCAGTTCACTAGCGGGAGTCTACGAGCAGTACTTC. Its translation: CASSSLAGVYEQYF.

This clonotype was counted between two and nine times. The genes are TRBV20-1 and TRBJ2-1; 10 nucleotides match TRBD2. CDR3 size: 14 residues. CDR1 DFQATT and CDR2 SNEGSKA come from the germline V gene (reference sequence). Trimming removed 6 bases from V and 8 bases from J; junction bases left unmatched: 10. In DNA form, the CDR3 reads TGCAGTGCCCGTGGAGCGGGAGGGCCGGATGAGCAGTTCTTC. The encoded protein is CSARGAGGPDEQFF.

Concerning this clonotype itself: This may stem from a read error, because a much larger clone lies one nucleotide away. The genes are TRBV7-7 and TRBJ2-2; 11 bases line up with TRBD1. The CDR3 is 14 amino acids. From germline, CDR1 is SSHAT and CDR2 FNYEAQ (reference sequence). The CDR3 sequence: CASSRDRGTGELIF. CDR3 DNA: TGTGCCAGCAGCCGGGACAGGGGGACCGGGGAGCTGATTTTT.

This clonotype was detected ten times or more. This chain uses TRBV7-9 with TRBJ1-2; D call uncertain. V shed 0 bases and J shed 4 bases, with 15 bases lying between them. Per the germline V gene, CDR1 is SEHNR and CDR2 is FQNEAQ (reference sequence). The CDR3 extends over 16 amino acids. CDR3 nucleotides: TGTGCCAGCAGCTTAGCGGACCGCGAAAAGTTCTATGGCTACACCTTC. It yields the protein CASSLADREKFYGYTF.

This clonotype showed up many times. The rearrangement uses TRBV28 and TRBJ1-1; tentative D call: TRBD1 (5 bases). The CDR3 is made up of 14 amino acids. The V gene's germline CDR1 is MDHEN and CDR2 SYDVKM. V lost 6 bases and J lost 6, with 17 bases in between. CDR3 protein: CASSPRAPNAEAFF. In DNA form, the CDR3 reads TGTGCCAGCAGCCCCAGGGCGCCAAACGCTGAAGCTTTCTTT.

This clonotype was seen at least ten times. CDR3 amino acids: CASGLGGGETQYF. DNA of the CDR3: TGTGCTAGTGGGCTAGGTGGAGGAGAGACCCAGTACTTC. The V gene is TRBV12-5, the J gene TRBJ2-5; possible D gene TRBD2, 5 bases. The V and J ends lost 6 bases and 4 bases respectively, with 12 bases between them. The CDR3 contains 13 residues. CDR1 and CDR2 from the germline V gene are LGHNT and FRNRAP. Full variable domain (rest looked up from reference TRBV12-5 and TRBJ2-5): DARVTQTPRHKVTEMGQEVTMRCQPILGHNTVFWYRQTMMQGLELLAYFRNRAPLDDSGMPKDRFSAEMPDATLATLKIQPSEPRDSAVYFCASGLGGGETQYFGPGTRLLVL.

This clonotype has at least ten counts. This rearrangement joins TRBV6-2 or TRBV6-3 to TRBJ2-5, with D uncertain. The length of the CDR3 is 12 residues. Trimming shortened V by 6 bases and J by 5 bases, and 10 bases separated the two germline ends. CDR1 is MNHEY and CDR2 is SVGEGT in the germline V gene. CDR3 in amino acids: CASSDYGETQYF. The CDR3 DNA sequence: TGTGCCAGCAGCGATTATGGGGAGACCCAGTACTTC.

This clonotype was recorded at least ten times. The chain uses TRBV4-2 and TRBJ2-5; 8 nucleotides match TRBD2. This CDR3 is built from 16 residues. Germline lookup yields CDR1 LGHNA and CDR2 YNFKEQ. J was trimmed by 5 bases and V by 0 bases; bases with no gene match: 8. The CDR3 DNA is TGTGCCAGCAGCCAAGAGGGGTTAGCGGGGTGGGAGACCCAGTACTTC. It is translated as CASSQEGLAGWETQYF.

This clonotype was found many times. The chain carries TRBV4-2 and TRBJ1-5; no clear D gene. From germline, CDR1 is LGHNA and CDR2 YNFKEQ. This CDR3 has 12 residues. V gave up 0 bases and J gave up 7 bases, with 4 bases separating them. The DNA for the CDR3 is TGTGCCAGCAGCCAAGATGGCCAGCCCCAGCATTTT. Translating it yields CASSQDGQPQHF.

The sample holds many counts of this clonotype. At one end the junction does not follow the germline gene, possibly because of a read error. This rearrangement joins TRBV7-9 to TRBJ1-1; TRBD1 aligns across 7 bases. This CDR3 comprises 14 residues. Germline assignment: CDR1 SEHNR and CDR2 FQNEAQ (reference sequence). CDR3: CASSLEVIDREVGF. The CDR3, as DNA: TGTGCCAGCAGCTTAGAGGTGATTGACAGGGAAGTTGGGTTT.

This clonotype was counted many times. The CDR3, as DNA: TGTGCCAGCAGCACCACCCAGGGGGAGACCCAGTACTTC. Translation gives CASSTTQGETQYF. V and J are TRBV7-8 and TRBJ2-5; possible D gene TRBD1, 6 bases. V lost 5 bases to trimming and J lost 5 bases, with 12 bases between them. There are 13 residues in the CDR3. CDR1 is SGHVS, CDR2 FQNEAQ, per germline.

The chain carries TRBV20-1 and TRBJ2-2, with 7 bases matching TRBD1. The CDR3 spans 15 residues. The germline gives CDR1 DFQATT, CDR2 SNEGSKA (reference sequence). Trimming at V came to 5 bases and at J to 5 bases, leaving 11 bases not matched to a gene. CDR3 protein: CSASNRGMRTGELFF. The CDR3 DNA reads as TGCAGTGCTTCCAACAGGGGAATGAGAACCGGGGAGCTGTTTTTT.